The T cell receptor (beta chain) under discussion was sequenced for a study of T-cell reconstitution after alpha-beta-depleted transplantation in children (dated by TCRdb to 2016 to 2017). About the full investigation: The study quantitatively tracked T-cell immune reconstitution after TCRalphabeta/CD19-depleted allogeneic hematopoietic cell transplantation in children using TCR repertoire profiling. General conclusions and limits of the study: Over subsequent months, a decline in hyperexpanded clone frequencies was noted, and after one year, T-cell counts and TCRbeta diversity were mostly ascribed to newly produced T cells. Apparently early alphabetaT-cell count recovery about two months after transplant reportedly relied on only several hundred rapidly expanded clones derived from non-depleted graft cells. In some patients, high TCRbeta diversity at day 60 was attributed to recipient T cells and intrathymic progenitors that had survived conditioning.

What the treatment or condition label conveys for this sample: allogeneic hematopoietic cell transplantation with graft depleted of TCRalphabeta T cells and CD19 B cells. Transplant recipients were children who received TCRalphabeta/CD19-depleted allogeneic hematopoietic cell grafts. Library prep was done by PCR. Instrument on record: Illumina HiSeq 2500. TCR libraries were prepared with molecular barcoding, using unique molecular identifiers to normalize TCRbeta repertoire quantification. TCRdb applied fastp at Q25 and MiXCR to the public reads, then kept only in-frame beta chains. When rows share a CDR3 protein, they turn into one entry using the most common DNA and genes. The table for this sample lists 500,000 to 650,000 distinct CDR3 sequences; about an eighth of them were counted only once. The ten largest clones add up to about 2% of the sample. Trimming removed 1 base from V and 6 bases from J; the gene matches leave 6 bases unexplained. The germline V gene gives CDR1 as SGHRS and CDR2 as YFSETQ. Including the terminal cysteine and phenylalanine, the CDR3 comprises 16 residues. CDR3 DNA only is kept here, 48 bases in frame from base 1.

In this sample, this clonotype turned up many times. Its antigen remains undetermined. The input lacks base qualities; no much larger clone sits a single base away. Here the sequenced sample was PBMCs, mostly from graft donor cells, taken 360 days after TCRalphabeta/CD19-depleted stem cell transplant. The V and J segments used are TRBV5-1 and TRBJ2-1, and TRBD2 aligns with 11 junction nucleotides. The sequence derives from a male patient under 18 who had a stem cell transplant for acute myeloid leukemia, so the T cells may come from the graft donor. The CDR3 region: CASSLRLAGGGNEQFF. The nucleotide sequence is TGCGCCAGCAGCTTGAGGTTAGCGGGAGGGGGCAATGAGCAGTTCTTC.